This is a list of T cell receptor beta chains from one sample in a study of T cell clonotyping in hematopoietic cell transplantation. Profiling relied on immunoSEQ multiplex PCR, and the TCRdb table lists in-frame clones only, not all of them. The table has fewer than 15,000 clones, about half seen once; the top ten hold around 9.9%. The specimen sequenced was peripheral blood mononuclear cells. The receptors originated from a man aged 50 or older in good health. Some clones in this sample may be carry-over from other donors' samples. Each CDR3 is given with its conserved first and last residue. Only some rows state a clone size, as once, few, many or a class for expanded clones.

v_call: TRBV6-1
clone_size: once
cdr3_aa: CASSPGALFNEQFF

v_call: TRBV5-1
clone_size: NA
cdr3_aa: CASSPGTGKSSSYEQYF

v_call: TRBV30
clone_size: NA
cdr3_aa: CAWNAPRYEQYF

v_call: TRBV6-5
clone_size: NA
cdr3_aa: CASRDAGGLQNEQYF

v_call: TRBV7-8
clone_size: NA
cdr3_aa: CASSYQLPGMNTEAFF

v_call: TRBV5-1
clone_size: few
cdr3_aa: CASSLNSNNEQYF

v_call: TRBV4-1
clone_size: NA
cdr3_aa: CASSQDSAGGVFTDTQYF

v_call: TRBV6-5
clone_size: NA
cdr3_aa: CASSFRDRVIYEQYF

v_call: TRBV28
clone_size: NA
cdr3_aa: CASSLGRNGYTF

v_call: TRBV11-2
clone_size: few
cdr3_aa: CASSLARPYEQYF

v_call: TRBV20-1
clone_size: NA
cdr3_aa: CSAGRSYEQYF